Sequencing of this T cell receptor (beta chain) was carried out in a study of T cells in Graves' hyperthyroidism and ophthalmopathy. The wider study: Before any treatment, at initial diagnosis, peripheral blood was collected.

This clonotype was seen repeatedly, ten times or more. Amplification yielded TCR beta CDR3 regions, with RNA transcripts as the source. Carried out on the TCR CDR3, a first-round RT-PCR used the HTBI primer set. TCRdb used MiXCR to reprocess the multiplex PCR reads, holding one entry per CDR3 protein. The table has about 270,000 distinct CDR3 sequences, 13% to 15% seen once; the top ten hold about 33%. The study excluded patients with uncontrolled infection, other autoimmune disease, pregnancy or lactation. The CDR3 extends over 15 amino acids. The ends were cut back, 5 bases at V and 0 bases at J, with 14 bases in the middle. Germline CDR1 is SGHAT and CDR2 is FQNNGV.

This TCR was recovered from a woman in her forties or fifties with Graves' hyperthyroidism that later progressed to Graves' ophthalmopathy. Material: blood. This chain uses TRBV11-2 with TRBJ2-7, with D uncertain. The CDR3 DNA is TGTGCCAGCAGCCCCACCCCAGACACCTCCTACGAGCAGTACTTC. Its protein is CASSPTPDTSYEQYF. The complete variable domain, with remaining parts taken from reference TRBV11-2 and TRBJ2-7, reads EAGVAQSPRYKIIEKRQSVAFWCNPISGHATLYWYQQILGQGPKLLIQFQNNGVVDDSQLPKDRFSAERLKGVDSTLKIQPAKLEDSAVYLCASSPTPDTSYEQYFGPGTRLTVT.